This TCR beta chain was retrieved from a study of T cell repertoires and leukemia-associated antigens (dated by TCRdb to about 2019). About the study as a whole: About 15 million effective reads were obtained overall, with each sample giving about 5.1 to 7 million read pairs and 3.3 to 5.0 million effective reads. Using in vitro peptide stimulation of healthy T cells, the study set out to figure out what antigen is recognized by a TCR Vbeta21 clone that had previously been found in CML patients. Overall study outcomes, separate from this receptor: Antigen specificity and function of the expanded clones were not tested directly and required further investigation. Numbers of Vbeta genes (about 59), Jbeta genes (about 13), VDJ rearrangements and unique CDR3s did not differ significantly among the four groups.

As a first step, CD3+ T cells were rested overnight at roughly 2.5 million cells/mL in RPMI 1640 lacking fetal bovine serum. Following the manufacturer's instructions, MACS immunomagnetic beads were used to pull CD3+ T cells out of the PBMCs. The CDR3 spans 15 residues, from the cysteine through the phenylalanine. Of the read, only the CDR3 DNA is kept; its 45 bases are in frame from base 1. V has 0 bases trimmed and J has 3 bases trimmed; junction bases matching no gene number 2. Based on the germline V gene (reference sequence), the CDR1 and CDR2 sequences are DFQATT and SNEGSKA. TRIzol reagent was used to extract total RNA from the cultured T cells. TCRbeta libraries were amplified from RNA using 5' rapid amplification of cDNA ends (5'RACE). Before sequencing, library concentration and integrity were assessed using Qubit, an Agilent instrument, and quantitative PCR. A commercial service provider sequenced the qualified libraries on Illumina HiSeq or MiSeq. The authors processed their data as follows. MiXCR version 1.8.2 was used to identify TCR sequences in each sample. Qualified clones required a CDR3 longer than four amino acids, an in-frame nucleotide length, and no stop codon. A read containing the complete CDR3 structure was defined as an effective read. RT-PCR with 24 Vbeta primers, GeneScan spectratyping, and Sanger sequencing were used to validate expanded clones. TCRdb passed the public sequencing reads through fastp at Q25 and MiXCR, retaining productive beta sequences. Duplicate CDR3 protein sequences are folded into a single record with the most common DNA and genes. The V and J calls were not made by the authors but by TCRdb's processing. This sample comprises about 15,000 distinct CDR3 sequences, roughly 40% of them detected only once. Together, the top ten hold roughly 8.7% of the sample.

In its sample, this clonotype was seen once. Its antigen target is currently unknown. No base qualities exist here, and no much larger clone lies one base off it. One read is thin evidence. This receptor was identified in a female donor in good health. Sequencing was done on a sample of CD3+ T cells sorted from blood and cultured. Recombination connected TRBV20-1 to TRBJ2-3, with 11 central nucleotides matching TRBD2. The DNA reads TGCAGTGCTAGAGACGGGACTAGCGGAACAGATACGCAGTATTTT. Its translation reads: CSARDGTSGTDTQYF.